This T cell receptor beta chain was identified in a study of blood T cells in healthy people across ages (dated by TCRdb to between 2015 and 2016). As for the study more broadly: In model experiments, template switching captured roughly one uniquely barcoded TCR beta cDNA molecule for every two T cells. Age-related changes in TCR beta repertoire diversity were measured in the study by deep sequencing normalized with unique cDNA molecular identifiers. Four age groups were formed from the donors: young (average approximately 17 years), middle-aged (approximately 41), aged (about 62) and long-lived (less than 85). Donors of different ages were randomly distributed across sequencing lanes to avoid experimental bias. For two donors (one aged 18 to 29 and one aged 80 or older), the study analyzed two additional independent replicas of 1 million unique cDNA reads from the same blood draw.

Concerning this clonotype: The target of this receptor is not known. The sample holds no much larger clone one base away, and base qualities are not on file.

The donors were roughly 40 Caucasian individuals from Russia, aged roughly 6 to 100 years, who were systemically healthy. Ten milliliters of peripheral blood were drawn from each donor into EDTA-treated Vacutainer tubes. Ficoll-Paque density-gradient centrifugation was used to isolate PBMCs, with at least 7 million per sample. Total RNA, at least 5 micrograms per sample, was extracted from PBMCs with Trizol reagent. For every donor, flow cytometry on a PBMC aliquot measured the percentage of naive CD45RAhigh/CD27high T cells. Here is what the overall study found, with its caveats: As age increased, observed TCR beta diversity per million T cells dropped in a roughly linear way, and a significant reduction was already evident by age about 40. Because profiling used bulk unsorted PBMCs, naive and antigen-experienced compartments could not be compared conclusively. The long-lived group showed more naive CD4+ T cells, fewer expanded clones and increased TCR diversity than the aged group, suggesting age selection. A strong correlation was found between observed TCR beta diversity and the percentage of naive T cells measured by flow cytometry. Estimates of total diversity based on one million sequenced T cells were regarded as lower bounds and as underestimates. Donor CMV infection status was unknown, potentially confounding age-related changes in expanded clonotypes.

The CDR3 covers 14 residues, taking in both the cysteine and the phenylalanine. Just the 42-base CDR3 DNA is kept, in frame starting at base 1. Sequences SGHRS (CDR1) and YFSETQ (CDR2) are obtained from the germline V gene. Library construction relied on 5' RACE. Sequencing took place on an Illumina HiSeq 2500. The second PCR ran for about 7 to 11 cycles and used a J-beta primer mix along with a sample-barcoded 5' primer. A template-switch 5' adaptor carrying 12 random nucleotides introduced a unique molecular identifier onto each TCR beta cDNA molecule. Each sample yielded at least 2.5 million CDR3-containing paired-end reads. First-strand cDNA synthesis was performed from all RNA using the Mint cDNA synthesis kit, with priming by a TRBC-specific oligonucleotide. All cDNA was treated with uracil-DNA glycosylase and then went through a first 18-cycle PCR with the universal primers M1SS and BC2_uni_R. The published analysis was carried out like this. For normalization, 1 million high-quality reads, each with a distinct molecular identifier, were randomly selected from each sample. Instead of being binned into consensus sequences, reads that shared molecular identifiers were thrown out. MiTCR, set to a Q25 quality threshold and the strictest error-elimination algorithm, was used for CDR3 identification, clonotype clustering and error correction. Lower-bound total TCR beta diversity was estimated with a nonparametric unseen species model using Euler transformation. The raw public reads went through TCRdb reprocessing: fastp at Q25, MiXCR clone calling, in-frame beta chains kept. Every entry covers one CDR3 protein and lists the most common genes and DNA from its rows. TCRdb, not the authors, supplied the V and J calls. The sample table contains 780,000 or so distinct CDR3 sequences; only one count was recorded for roughly three fifths of them. The ten largest account for roughly 25% of the sample.

This receptor was obtained from a man in his forties in good health. The sample comprised blood. The chain is encoded by TRBV5-1 joined to TRBJ2-7; the D gene is possibly TRBD1, with 7 bases matching. The end of the DNA fits TRBJ2-5 better, so the J call may be wrong. The sequenced DNA is TGCGCCAGCAGCTGGGGGGACAGACAAGAGACCCAGTACTTC. Translated, it gives CASSWGDRQETQYF.